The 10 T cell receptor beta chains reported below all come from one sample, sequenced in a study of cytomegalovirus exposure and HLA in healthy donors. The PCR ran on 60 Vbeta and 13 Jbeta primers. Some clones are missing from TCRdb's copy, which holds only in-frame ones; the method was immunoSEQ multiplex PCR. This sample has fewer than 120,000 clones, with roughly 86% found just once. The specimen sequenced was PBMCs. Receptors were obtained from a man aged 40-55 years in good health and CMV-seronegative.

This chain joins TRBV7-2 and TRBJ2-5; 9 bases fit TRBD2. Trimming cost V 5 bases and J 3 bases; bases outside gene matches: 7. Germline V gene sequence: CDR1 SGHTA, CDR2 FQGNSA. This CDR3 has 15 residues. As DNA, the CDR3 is TGTGCCAGCAGCCCTGGGCCTAGCGGGGAAGAGACCCAGTACTTC. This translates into CASSPGPSGEETQYF.

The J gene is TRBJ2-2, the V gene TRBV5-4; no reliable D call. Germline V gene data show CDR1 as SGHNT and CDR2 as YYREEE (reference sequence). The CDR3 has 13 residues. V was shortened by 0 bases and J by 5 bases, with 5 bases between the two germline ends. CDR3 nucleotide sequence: TGTGCCAGCAGCTTGGGACAAACCGGGGAGCTGTTTTTT. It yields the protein CASSLGQTGELFF.

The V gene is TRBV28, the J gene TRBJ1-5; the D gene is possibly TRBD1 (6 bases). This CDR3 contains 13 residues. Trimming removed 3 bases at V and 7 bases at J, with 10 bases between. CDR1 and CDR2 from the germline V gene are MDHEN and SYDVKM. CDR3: CASSFSGGQPQHF. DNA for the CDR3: TGTGCCAGCAGTTTCTCGGGGGGCCAGCCCCAGCATTTT.

This chain's CDR3 is CSAWTGVGEQYF. In nucleotides, the CDR3 is TGCAGCGCATGGACAGGGGTGGGCGAGCAGTACTTC. The rearrangement uses TRBV29-1 and TRBJ2-7, with 9 bases lining up with TRBD1. V was clipped by 7 bases and J by 6 bases; unmatched bases: 7. Germline V lookup: CDR1 SQVTM, CDR2 ANQGSEA. The CDR3 runs to 12 residues.

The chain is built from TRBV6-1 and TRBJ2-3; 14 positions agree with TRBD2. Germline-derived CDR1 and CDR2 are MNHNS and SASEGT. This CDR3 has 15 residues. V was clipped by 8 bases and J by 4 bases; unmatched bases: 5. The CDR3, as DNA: TGTGCCAGCCGGGGACTAGCGGGGGCGTCAGATACGCAGTATTTT. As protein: CASRGLAGASDTQYF.

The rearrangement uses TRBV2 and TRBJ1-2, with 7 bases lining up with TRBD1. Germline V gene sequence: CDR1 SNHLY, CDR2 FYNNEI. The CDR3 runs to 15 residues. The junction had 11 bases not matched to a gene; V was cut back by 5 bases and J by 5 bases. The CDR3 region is CASSQRSGTDYGYTF. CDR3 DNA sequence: TGTGCCAGCAGTCAACGATCCGGGACAGATTATGGCTACACCTTC.

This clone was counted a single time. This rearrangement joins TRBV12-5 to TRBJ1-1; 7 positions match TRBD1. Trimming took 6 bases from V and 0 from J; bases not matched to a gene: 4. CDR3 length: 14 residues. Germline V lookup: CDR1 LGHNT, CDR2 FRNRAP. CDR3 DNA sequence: TGTGCTAGTGGGGGGGACAGTTTGAACACTGAAGCTTTCTTT. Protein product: CASGGDSLNTEAFF. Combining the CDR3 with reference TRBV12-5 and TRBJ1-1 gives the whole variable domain DARVTQTPRHKVTEMGQEVTMRCQPILGHNTVFWYRQTMMQGLELLAYFRNRAPLDDSGMPKDRFSAEMPDATLATLKIQPSEPRDSAVYFCASGGDSLNTEAFFGQGTRLTVV.

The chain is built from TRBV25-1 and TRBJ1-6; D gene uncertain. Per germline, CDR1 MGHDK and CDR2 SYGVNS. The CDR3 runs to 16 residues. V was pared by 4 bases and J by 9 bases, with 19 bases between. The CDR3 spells CASSGSWVTAGSPLHF. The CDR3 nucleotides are TGTGCCAGCAGTGGGTCCTGGGTGACGGCGGGTTCACCCCTCCACTTT.

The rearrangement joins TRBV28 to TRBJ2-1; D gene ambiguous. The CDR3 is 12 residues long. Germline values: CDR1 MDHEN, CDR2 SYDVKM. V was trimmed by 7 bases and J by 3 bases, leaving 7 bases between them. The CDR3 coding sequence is TGTGCCAGCAACGGAGTCTACAATGAGCAGTTCTTC. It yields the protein CASNGVYNEQFF.

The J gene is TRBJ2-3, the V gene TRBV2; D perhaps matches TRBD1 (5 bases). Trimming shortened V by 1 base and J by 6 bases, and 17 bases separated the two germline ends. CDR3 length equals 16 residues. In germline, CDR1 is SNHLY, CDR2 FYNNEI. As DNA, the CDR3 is TGTGCCAGCAGTGAAGACAGGCCAGGGTTCTTCGATACGCAGTATTTT. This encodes CASSEDRPGFFDTQYF.